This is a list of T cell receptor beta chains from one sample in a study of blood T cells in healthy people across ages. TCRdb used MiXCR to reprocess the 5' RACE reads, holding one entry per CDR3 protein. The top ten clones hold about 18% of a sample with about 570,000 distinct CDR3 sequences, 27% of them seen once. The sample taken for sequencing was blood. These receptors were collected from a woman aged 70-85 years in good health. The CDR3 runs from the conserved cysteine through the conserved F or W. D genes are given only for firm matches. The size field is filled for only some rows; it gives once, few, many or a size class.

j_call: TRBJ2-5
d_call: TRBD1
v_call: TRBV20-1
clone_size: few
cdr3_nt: TGCAGTACTAGGACAGGGGGCGTTGAGACCCAGTACTTC
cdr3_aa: CSTRTGGVETQYF

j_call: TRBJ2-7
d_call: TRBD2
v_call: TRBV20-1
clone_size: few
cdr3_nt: TGCAGTGCTAACCCCGGACTAGGAAGCTACGAGCAGTACTTC
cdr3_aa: CSANPGLGSYEQYF

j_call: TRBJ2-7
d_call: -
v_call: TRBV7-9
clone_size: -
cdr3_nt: TGTGCCAGCAGTCGAGACCTGGAGCAGTACTTC
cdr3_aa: CASSRDLEQYF

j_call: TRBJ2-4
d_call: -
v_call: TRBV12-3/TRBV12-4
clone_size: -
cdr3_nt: TGTGCCAGCAGTTTAACCAGGGCGCTAAACATTCAGTACTTC
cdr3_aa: CASSLTRALNIQYF

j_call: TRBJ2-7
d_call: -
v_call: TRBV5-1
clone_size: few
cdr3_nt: TGCGCCAGCAGCTTTTTGGGCGGGACCTACGAGCAGTACTTC
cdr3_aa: CASSFLGGTYEQYF

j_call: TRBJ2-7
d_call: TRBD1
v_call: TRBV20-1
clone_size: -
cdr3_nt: TGCAGTGCCCTATTGACAGGGAATTCCTACGAGCAGTACTTC
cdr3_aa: CSALLTGNSYEQYF

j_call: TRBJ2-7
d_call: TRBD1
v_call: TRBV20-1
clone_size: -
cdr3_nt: TGCAGTGCTAGAGATCTGACAGGGAACTATGAGCAGTACTTC
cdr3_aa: CSARDLTGNYEQYF

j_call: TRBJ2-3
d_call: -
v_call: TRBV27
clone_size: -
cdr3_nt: TGTGCCAGCAGTCAGCGGATTAGCACAGATACGCAGTATTTT
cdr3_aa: CASSQRISTDTQYF

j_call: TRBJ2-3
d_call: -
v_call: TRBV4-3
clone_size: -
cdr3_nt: TGCGCCAGCAGCCAAGAATGGTCTAGCCTAAGCACAGATACGCAGTATTTT
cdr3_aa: CASSQEWSSLSTDTQYF

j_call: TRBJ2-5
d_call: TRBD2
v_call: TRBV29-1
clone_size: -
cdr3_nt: TGCAGCGTCAATCCGGGACTAGCGGGAAGAGAGACCCAGTACTTC
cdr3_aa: CSVNPGLAGRETQYF